This T cell receptor beta chain originates from a study of T-cell memory formation after mild COVID-19. At the level of the study: TCR clusters largely stayed donor specific.

TCRdb redid the calling of the 5' RACE reads with MiXCR, one entry per CDR3 protein. This table holds 300,000 to 350,000 distinct CDR3 sequences, approximately 19% found once. Regarding the study as a whole: Those CD4+ clones that contracted were mainly in CM and EM (CD8+ ones in EMRA). Whether day 37 second-wave clones are SARS-CoV-2-specific was not confirmed.

The CDR3 loop spans 12 amino acids. Germline V gene lookup returns CDR1 LNHDA and CDR2 SQIVND (reference sequence). V shed 8 bases and J 5 bases; nucleotides not matched to a gene: 5. About this clonotype: Its antigen is not known.

What was sequenced was PBMCs or a T cell subset sorted from them (not recorded which). This chain connects TRBV19 to TRBJ2-5; TRBD2 matches 7 bases. The sequence derives from a man in his late teens or twenties who had mild COVID-19 (a few samples of this study predate the infection). Cell type and time point are not known. The chain's CDR3 is CASGRAQETQYF. The CDR3 DNA follows: TGTGCCAGTGGGAGGGCCCAGGAGACCCAGTACTTC.